One and the same sample provided the 17 T cell receptor beta chains below, sequenced in a study of cytomegalovirus exposure and HLA in healthy donors. TCRdb's table, derived via immunoSEQ multiplex PCR, lists solely in-frame clones and lacks some. The sample carries over 200,000 clones, 85% to 90% recorded once. The sequenced sample was PBMCs. These receptors were collected from a woman under 30 in good health and CMV-seronegative.

J is TRBJ2-4 and V is TRBV12-5; weak D call: TRBD1 (6 bases). Germline-derived CDR1 and CDR2 are LGHNT and FRNRAP. The CDR3 is made up of 14 amino acids. V gave up 7 bases and J gave up 5 bases, with 15 bases separating them. CDR3 DNA: TGTGCTAGTGTCGTGGACAGTCCCCAAAACATTCAGTACTTC. This codes for CASVVDSPQNIQYF.

There are a few counts of this clone. The chain links TRBV7-9 to TRBJ1-2; weak D call: TRBD1 (5 bases). The CDR3 is 14 amino acids. Trimming removed 5 bases at V and 5 bases at J, with 15 bases between. Germline V gene sequence: CDR1 SEHNR, CDR2 FQNEAQ (reference sequence). The CDR3 nucleotides are TGTGCCAGCAGCGAGGGCGGGACTGCTTATGGCTACACCTTC. Translated, it gives CASSEGGTAYGYTF. Supplemented by reference TRBV7-9 and TRBJ1-2, the full variable domain reads DTGVSQNPRHKITKRGQNVTFRCDPISEHNRLYWYRQTLGQGPEFLTYFQNEAQLEKSRLLSDRFSAERPKGSFSTLEIQRTEQGDSAMYLCASSEGGTAYGYTFGSGTRLTVV.

The V and J genes are TRBV6-5 and TRBJ2-7, with D tentatively TRBD2 (6 bases). The CDR3 totals 12 residues. Germline CDR1 and CDR2: MNHEY and SVGAGI. Deletions cut 2 bases from V and 11 bases from J, with 13 bases between. CDR3 sequence reads: CASSYPSGEEYF. CDR3 DNA sequence: TGTGCCAGCAGTTACCCCTCGGGGGAGGAGTACTTC.

This chain connects TRBV4-1 to TRBJ2-7; a weak D match, TRBD1 (6 bases). The CDR3 contains 14 residues. V gave up 4 bases and J gave up 4 bases, with 14 bases separating them. Per the germline V gene, CDR1 is MGHRA and CDR2 is YSYEKL. CDR3: CASSPIQGSYEQYF. The DNA of the CDR3 is TGCGCCAGCAGCCCCATACAGGGTTCTTACGAGCAGTACTTC.

The gene calls are TRBV4-1 and TRBJ1-5; D is ambiguous. CDR3 length: 16 amino acids. V was trimmed by 0 bases and J by 5 bases, leaving 14 bases between them. Germline CDR1 is MGHRA and CDR2 is YSYEKL. The CDR3 DNA reads as TGCGCCAGCAGCCAAGATTCGGGGAGGACCCATCAGCCCCAGCATTTT. It codes for CASSQDSGRTHQPQHF.

The rearrangement uses TRBV27 and TRBJ2-5; no reliable D call. Germline V gene sequence: CDR1 MNHEY, CDR2 SMNVEV (reference sequence). The CDR3 spans 12 residues. Trimming removed 5 bases at V and 5 bases at J, with 9 bases between. CDR3 bases: TGTGCCAGCAGTGCCTCTCGGGAGACCCAGTACTTC. It yields the protein CASSASRETQYF.

The chain is built from TRBV5-5 and TRBJ2-5, with D perhaps TRBD1 (6 bases). Germline V gene sequence: CDR1 SGHKS, CDR2 YYEKEE (reference sequence). Trimming pared 5 bases from V and 3 bases from J, leaving 11 bases between. This CDR3 is built from 13 residues. The CDR3 sequence is CASRPSGEETQYF. In nucleotides, the CDR3 is TGTGCCAGCAGACCCTCAGGGGAAGAGACCCAGTACTTC.

Comments on this clone: At one boundary the junction diverges from the germline segment, which might be a read error. The chain links TRBV2 to TRBJ1-1, with D perhaps matching TRBD1 (5 bases). Germline lookup yields CDR1 SNHLY and CDR2 FYNNEI. The CDR3 is made up of 11 amino acids. CDR3 sequence: CASSVDTEAFF. CDR3 in DNA: TGTGCCAGCAGTGTGGACACAGAAGCTTTCTTT.

This clone was detected only a few times. The J gene is TRBJ2-7, the V gene TRBV28, with D unclear. The CDR3 consists of 10 residues. The germline V gene has CDR1 MDHEN and CDR2 SYDVKM. The V gene lost 6 bases and the J gene lost 2 bases, with 2 bases spanning the gap. CDR3 coding DNA: TGTGCCAGCAGCACCTACGAGCAGTACTTC. As protein: CASSTYEQYF.

The V and J genes are TRBV28 and TRBJ1-4; D call uncertain. V was clipped by 10 bases and J by 4 bases, with 10 bases between them. This CDR3 region has 12 residues. Germline V gene data show CDR1 as MDHEN and CDR2 as SYDVKM. The CDR3 reads CATRRFNEKLFF. As DNA, the CDR3 is TGTGCCACTAGGAGGTTTAATGAAAAACTGTTTTTT.

This clone was observed a handful of times. The J gene is TRBJ1-2, the V gene TRBV20-1, with unresolved D. This CDR3 has 11 amino acids. Deletions cut 6 bases from V and 3 bases from J, with 8 bases between. Per the germline V gene, CDR1 is DFQATT and CDR2 is SNEGSKA (reference sequence). CDR3 residues: CSAPRDYGYTF. In DNA, the CDR3 is TGCAGTGCGCCCCGGGACTATGGCTACACCTTC.

The J gene is TRBJ1-2, the V gene TRBV28; 7 nucleotides line up with TRBD1. Trimming took 5 bases from V and 7 from J; bases not matched to a gene: 7. Germline V gene data show CDR1 as MDHEN and CDR2 as SYDVKM. The CDR3 is made up of 13 amino acids. CDR3 sequence (DNA): TGTGCCAGCAGTCTCACAGGGGCCGCTGGCTACACCTTC. It translates to CASSLTGAAGYTF.

V and J are TRBV6-1 and TRBJ2-5; the match to TRBD2 covers 9 bases. J was trimmed by 5 bases and V by 4 bases; bases with no gene match: 20. The CDR3 contains 19 residues. Germline V CDR1 and CDR2: MNHNS, SASEGT. CDR3 amino acids: CASSGQVLAGLVPRETQYF. In nucleotides, the CDR3 is TGTGCCAGCAGTGGCCAGGTACTAGCGGGTCTCGTCCCCCGGGAGACCCAGTACTTC.

This chain connects TRBV7-9 to TRBJ2-1; no clear D gene. This CDR3 is built from 14 residues. Per germline, CDR1 SEHNR and CDR2 FQNEAQ (reference sequence). The V gene lost 2 bases and the J gene lost 7 bases, with 12 bases spanning the gap. This CDR3 is CASSLPLARNEQFF. DNA for the CDR3: TGTGCCAGCAGCTTACCCCTGGCGAGGAATGAGCAGTTCTTC.

The chain has TRBV28 and TRBJ1-5, with 12 bases identical to TRBD1. Trimming removed 6 bases from V and 2 bases from J; junction bases left unmatched: 5. This CDR3 has 16 amino acids. Germline V gene lookup returns CDR1 MDHEN and CDR2 SYDVKM. The DNA of the CDR3 is TGTGCCAGCAGCCGAGGGACAGGGGGCGGCAATCAGCCCCAGCATTTT. Protein: CASSRGTGGGNQPQHF.

The V call is TRBV6-6, the J call TRBJ1-5, with 8 positions matching TRBD1. This CDR3 has 16 amino acids. V trimming: 2 bases; J trimming: 7 bases; junction bases outside the gene matches: 10. Germline assignment: CDR1 MNHNY and CDR2 SVGAGI (reference sequence). CDR3 in amino acids: CASSYGRGQGAQPQHF. The CDR3, as DNA: TGTGCCAGCAGTTACGGACGAGGGCAGGGGGCCCAGCCCCAGCATTTT.

This clone was observed once. The chain uses TRBV7-8 and TRBJ1-1; D is ambiguous. The CDR3 loop spans 14 amino acids. Trimming stripped 1 base from V and 5 bases from J, with 11 bases between. The germline gives CDR1 SGHVS, CDR2 FQNEAQ. CDR3 sequence: CASSLGGRSTEAFF. The CDR3 DNA reads as TGTGCCAGCAGCTTAGGAGGGCGGAGTACTGAAGCTTTCTTT.